These T cell receptor beta chains were read from a single sample in a study of control samples from healthy donors and cancer patients. Clones were sequenced by immunoSEQ multiplex PCR, and TCRdb holds only the in-frame ones, with some missing. Among fewer than 200,000 clones listed, nearly 90% were seen once. The sequencing sample was made of blood. The source is a woman aged 45-65 years in good health. The CDR3 runs from the conserved cysteine through the conserved F or W. D genes are given only for firm matches. The size entry is marked missing in some rows and otherwise reads once, few, many or a size class.

V gene,J gene,D gene,clone size,CDR3 DNA,CDR3 protein
TRBV30,TRBJ1-4,.,once,TGTGCCTGGAGAGGAAAAGCCCTTGGTGAAAAACTGTTTTTT,CAWRGKALGEKLFF
TRBV28,TRBJ2-7,TRBD2,.,TGTGCCAGCGAGCGGGGGCTTCCCTACGAGCAGTACTTC,CASERGLPYEQYF
TRBV7-2,TRBJ1-5,.,.,TGTGCCAGCAGCTTAACCAGCAATCAGCCCCAGCATTTT,CASSLTSNQPQHF
TRBV28,TRBJ1-1,.,.,TGTGCCAGCCGCTTTCCGCCGGGCACTGAAGCTTTCTTT,CASRFPPGTEAFF
TRBV5-4,TRBJ2-2,.,.,TGTGCCAGCAGCTGGGGAGGTCCCGGGGAGCTGTTTTTT,CASSWGGPGELFF
TRBV7-8,TRBJ1-5,.,.,TGTGCCAGCAGCTTAAGCGGGCTGGGTCGGCCCCAGCATTTT,CASSLSGLGRPQHF
TRBV9,TRBJ2-5,.,.,TGTGCCAGCAGCGTAACCGGGGCCTCGGAGACCCAGTACTTC,CASSVTGASETQYF
TRBV15,TRBJ2-2,.,once,TGTGCCACCAGCACCCGGCGGGCGGTGGGGCTGACCGGGGAGCTGTTTTTT,CATSTRRAVGLTGELFF
TRBV29-1,TRBJ1-5,.,.,TGCAGCGTTGGGCAGGCCAATCAGCCCCAGCATTTT,CSVGQANQPQHF
TRBV6-2/TRBV6-3,TRBJ2-1,.,.,TGTGCCAGCAGTACGGTCCAGGGTCTGATCAATGAGCAGTTCTTC,CASSTVQGLINEQFF
TRBV4-3,TRBJ1-1,.,.,TGCGCCAGCAGCCAAGACCCTGAGAACACTGAAGCTTTCTTT,CASSQDPENTEAFF
TRBV10-3,TRBJ1-2,.,.,TGTGCCATCACCCCTAGGACAACCGAAACCGATAACTATGGCTACACCTTC,CAITPRTTETDNYGYTF
TRBV4-2,TRBJ2-6,.,.,TGTGCCAGCAGCCAAGAAGCACGGACCTCTGGGGCCAACGTCCTGACTTTC,CASSQEARTSGANVLTF
TRBV4-3,TRBJ2-1,.,.,TGCGCCAGCAGCCGCCCAGTTTGGCCGACTATTTACAATGAGCAGTTCTTC,CASSRPVWPTIYNEQFF
TRBV9,TRBJ2-5,.,.,TGTGCCAGCAGCGCCTTACAGGGTCGGGAGACCCAGTACTTC,CASSALQGRETQYF
TRBV10-3,TRBJ2-7,TRBD2,.,TGTGCCATCAGGGGGACTAGCGGGATTGCTGGGGAGCAGTACTTC,CAIRGTSGIAGEQYF
TRBV5-1,TRBJ1-2,TRBD1,.,TGCGCCAGCAGCTTGGACAGGGGGCACGGCTACACCTTC,CASSLDRGHGYTF
TRBV18,TRBJ2-1,.,.,TGTGCCAGCTCACCTAAACCCAATGAGCAGTTCTTC,CASSPKPNEQFF
TRBV21-1,TRBJ2-6,.,.,.,CASSNRLVGSGANVLTF
TRBV18,TRBJ2-5,.,.,TGTGCCAGCTCACCACCGGGGCAGCTACTTCAAGAGACCCAGTACTTC,CASSPPGQLLQETQYF
TRBV7-6,TRBJ2-5,TRBD2,.,TGTGCCAGCAGCCCAGTCGGGTTAGCGGGAGCTCGAGAGACCCAGTACTTC,CASSPVGLAGARETQYF
TRBV2,TRBJ2-3,.,.,TGTGCCAGCAGTGAGGTTACTTTCACAGATACGCAGTATTTT,CASSEVTFTDTQYF
TRBV5-5,TRBJ2-7,.,once,TGTGCCAGCGACTATTCCGGGGGCGAGCAGTACTTC,CASDYSGGEQYF
TRBV7-2,TRBJ1-6,.,.,TGTGCCAGCAGACTATCCTTTTCACCCCTCCACTTT,CASRLSFSPLHF
TRBV3-1/TRBV3-2,TRBJ1-3,.,.,TGTGCCAGCAGCCAAGGGGGACTGCTCCGCTCTGGAAACACCATATATTTT,CASSQGGLLRSGNTIYF
TRBV19,TRBJ2-3,TRBD2,once,TGTGCCAGTAGTATAGGGCTAGCGGGGGGCCCTTCATACACAGATACGCAGTATTTT,CASSIGLAGGPSYTDTQYF
TRBV7-2,TRBJ1-1,.,.,TGTGCCAGCAGCTTAGTACCGCAGGATCTGGGCACTGAAGCTTTCTTT,CASSLVPQDLGTEAFF
TRBV12-3/TRBV12-4,TRBJ1-2,.,.,TGTGCCAGCAGAGACAGGAACTATGGCTACACCTTC,CASRDRNYGYTF
TRBV1,TRBJ2-1,.,.,TGCACCAGCAGCCAAGACGGAGAGGGCTGGGATCCTGAGCAGTTCTTC,CTSSQDGEGWDPEQFF
TRBV30,TRBJ1-4,TRBD1,.,TGTGCCTGGAGTACGGGACAGGGTGATGAAAAACTGTTTTTT,CAWSTGQGDEKLFF
TRBV9,TRBJ1-3,.,.,TGTGCCAGCAGCGTAGGGGGCCCAGTCCGAAACACCATATATTTT,CASSVGGPVRNTIYF
TRBV10-3,TRBJ2-1,TRBD2,.,TGTGCCATCAGGGTTAGCGGGGGGGTACTTGAGCAGTTCTTC,CAIRVSGGVLEQFF
TRBV10-3,TRBJ1-1,.,.,TGCGCCATCAGCAAAGACAGGGAAGCTTTCTTT,CAISKDREAFF
TRBV5-1,TRBJ2-2,TRBD2,.,TGCGCCAGCAGCTTGGCCTTGGCGGGAGGAGCATCTGGGGAGCTGTTTTTT,CASSLALAGGASGELFF
TRBV4-3,TRBJ1-1,.,.,TGCGCCAGCAGCCAAGATGGGAACACTGAAGCTTTCTTT,CASSQDGNTEAFF
TRBV7-8,TRBJ1-3,.,.,TGTGCCAGCAGCAGAAACAGGGTCCCCTCTGGAAACACCATATATTTT,CASSRNRVPSGNTIYF
TRBV25-1,TRBJ1-6,.,once,TGTGCCAGCAAAACCACGGGGAAGGGAGCGTCACCCCTCCACTTT,CASKTTGKGASPLHF
TRBV9,TRBJ2-3,.,.,TGTGCCAGCCCGAGAAAGGGGGGTCCGGATACGCAGTATTTT,CASPRKGGPDTQYF